The rows below give T cell receptor beta chains drawn from one sample of a study of blood T cell repertoires in COVID-19. Data came from immunoSEQ multiplex PCR; TCRdb stores just in-frame clones and leaves some out. The sample shows 120,000 to 150,000 clones, roughly 80% of them seen only once. Sequenced input: peripheral blood. All receptors derive from a woman aged 80 or over with acute or convalescent COVID-19. Each CDR3 is given with its conserved first and last residue. Fields, in order: clone size, J gene, V gene, D gene, CDR3 DNA, CDR3 protein. The D gene is left open where the match is weak. Clone size appears in some rows only: once, few, many, or a class for an expanded clone.

NA TRBJ2-2 TRBV6-5 TRBD2 TGTGCCAGCTTCGGACTAGCGGGAGGCACCGGGGAGCTGTTTTTT CASFGLAGGTGELFF
NA TRBJ2-3 TRBV19 NA TGTGCCAGTAGTCCCAGAGGGCGGGAACTCACAGATACGCAGTATTTT CASSPRGRELTDTQYF
NA TRBJ1-1 TRBV28 NA TGTGCCAGCAGCTGGGGGGGGGAGAACACTGAAGCTTTCTTT CASSWGGENTEAFF
NA TRBJ2-7 TRBV5-1 NA TGCGCCAGCAGCTTGGTTTTTGCCAGGTACGAGCAGTACTTC CASSLVFARYEQYF
NA TRBJ2-7 TRBV4-2 NA TGTGCCAGCAGCCCCCCAGGGGCCGAGCAGTACTTC CASSPPGAEQYF
NA TRBJ2-5 TRBV5-6 TRBD2 TGTGCCAGCAGCGGGCTAGCGGGGTCCCAAGAGACCCAGTACTTC CASSGLAGSQETQYF
NA TRBJ1-4 TRBV28 NA TGTGCCAGCAGTCCTGGGTTGGCCCAGGGCAATGAAAAACTGTTTTTT CASSPGLAQGNEKLFF
NA TRBJ2-7 TRBV18 NA TGTGCCAGCTCACCAGGCTGGACAAACTTCTACTACGAGCAGTACTTC CASSPGWTNFYYEQYF
NA TRBJ1-2 TRBV5-4 TRBD1 TGTGCCAGCAGCTTGGGGTCAGGGGGCGGTGGCTACACCTTC CASSLGSGGGGYTF
NA TRBJ2-1 TRBV27 TRBD2 TGTGCCAGCAGTTTTAGACTAGCGTTCTACAATGAGCAGTTCTTC CASSFRLAFYNEQFF
NA TRBJ2-3 TRBV7-2 TRBD2 TGTGCCAGCAGCTTAGTCTATCGGGAGGGAGTTGGCACAGATACGCAGTATTTT CASSLVYREGVGTDTQYF
NA TRBJ2-7 TRBV28 NA NA CASSSSTLDEQYF
NA TRBJ1-6 TRBV28 NA TGTGCCAGCACACGGAGCAATTCACCCCTCCACTTT CASTRSNSPLHF
NA TRBJ2-3 TRBV7-2 NA TGTGCCAGCAGCTTAGGAGACTTCTACACAGATACGCAGTATTTT CASSLGDFYTDTQYF
NA TRBJ1-6 TRBV28 TRBD1 TGTGCCAGCAGTTTGGACAGGGCTTATAATTCACCCCTCCACTTT CASSLDRAYNSPLHF
NA TRBJ2-1 TRBV7-9 TRBD1 TGTGCCAGCAGCCCCCCAGGGGGAGATGGTTACAATGAGCAGTTCTTC CASSPPGGDGYNEQFF
NA TRBJ2-5 TRBV10-1 NA TGCGCCAGCAGTGAGGGGGGCTGGCTGGAGACCCAGTACTTC CASSEGGWLETQYF
NA TRBJ1-6 TRBV30 TRBD1 TGTGCCTGCGTCTCCTACAGGGGGTCTTTCGGGGTCCCCCTCCACTTT CACVSYRGSFGVPLHF
NA TRBJ1-1 TRBV29-1 NA TGCAGCGCCATGCAGGGAACCAACACTGAAGCTTTCTTT CSAMQGTNTEAFF
NA TRBJ1-2 TRBV5-6 NA TGTGCCAGCAGCTTAGGACACTACGACTATGGCTACACCTTC CASSLGHYDYGYTF
NA TRBJ1-4 TRBV4-1 TRBD1 TGCGCCAGCAGCCAACTACCGGGACAGGGGAATGAAAAACTGTTTTTT CASSQLPGQGNEKLFF
NA TRBJ2-7 TRBV30 NA TGTGCCTGGAGCGGTAACTACGAGCAGTACTTC CAWSGNYEQYF
NA TRBJ1-4 TRBV6-6 NA TGTGCCAGCAGTTACGGGGTGGGCGGGAGCCATGAAAAACTGTTTTTT CASSYGVGGSHEKLFF
NA TRBJ1-2 TRBV7-9 NA TGTGCCAGCAGCCCCTCCCAGGGTGGCTATGGCTACACCTTC CASSPSQGGYGYTF
once TRBJ2-7 TRBV10-3 TRBD2 TGTGCCATCACTCGGACTAGCGGGGGCACCTACGAGCAGTACTTC CAITRTSGGTYEQYF
NA TRBJ1-1 TRBV6-5 TRBD1 TGTGCCAGCAGCCAGGGGGTTGGCACTGAAGCTTTCTTT CASSQGVGTEAFF
NA TRBJ1-6 TRBV10-3 NA TGTGCCATCAGTGGGACAGCCCGAGGCTCCTATAATTCACCCCTCCACTTT CAISGTARGSYNSPLHF
NA TRBJ2-2 TRBV5-1 TRBD2 TGCGCCAGCAGCTTGGACGGAGCGGGAGACACCGGGGAGCTGTTTTTT CASSLDGAGDTGELFF
once TRBJ2-1 TRBV9 TRBD2 TGTGCCAGCAGCTTCGGACTAGCGGGGGGGAATGAGCAGTTCTTC CASSFGLAGGNEQFF
NA TRBJ2-6 TRBV18 NA TGTGCCAGCTCACCAAGCGGATCTGGGGCCAACGTCCTGACTTTC CASSPSGSGANVLTF
NA TRBJ2-7 TRBV6-5 NA TGTGCCAGCAGATTGAACAGGGTCGGGGACTACGAGCAGTACTTC CASRLNRVGDYEQYF